The entry below describes one T cell receptor beta chain. Its specificity is unknown. The data were taken from a study of shared clonotypes between healthy human individuals. Several immunoSEQ plates received, in even portions, the genomic DNA of each subset. Original handling: Filtering differed since immunoSEQ provided only junctions, with no quality scores. Clones were read by immunoSEQ multiplex PCR, and TCRdb kept only the in-frame ones, dropping some. The V and J calls and the clone size are those of that table, but D and trimming were determined from the DNA. The data hold 950,000 to 1,300,000 clones, with under 80% observed a single time. Study-wide points: Among donors, clonotype sharing was expected to be affected by sequencing depth. Compared with clonotypes that all four donors shared, non-shared clonotypes had lower generation probabilities.

The receptor comes from a man between 18 and 29 years old in good health. The sequenced sample consisted of memory CD4+ T cells sorted from blood. Subset in this sample: CD45RA-negative fraction.

CDR3 sequence: CASSDSPASGDTQYF. In DNA form, the CDR3 reads TGCGCCAGCAGCGATTCGCCGGCTAGCGGAGATACGCAGTATTTT. The chain couples TRBV5-1 to TRBJ2-3; 7 bases are shared with TRBD2. Germline CDR1 reads SGHRS; CDR2 reads YFSETQ. The length of the CDR3 is 15 residues. V gave up 4 bases and J gave up 5 bases; unmatched junction bases: 10. The full variable domain, rest sourced from reference TRBV5-1 and TRBJ2-3, is KAGVTQTPRYLIKTRGQQVTLSCSPISGHRSVSWYQQTPGQGLQFLFEYFSETQRNKGNFPGRFSGRQFSNSRSEMNVSTLELGDSALYLCASSDSPASGDTQYFGPGTRLTVL.